This T cell receptor (beta chain) was recorded in a study of human T cells and chemical hapten exposure. This clonotype appeared many times. The CDR3 extends over 15 amino acids. Germline assignment: CDR1 PRHDT and CDR2 FYEKMQ (reference sequence). V lost 5 bases and J lost 1, with 14 bases in between. TCRdb re-derived calls from the RACE reads in MiXCR, one entry per CDR3 protein. The profile shows some 38,000 distinct CDR3 sequences, 7.6% of them singletons. Time point denoted: pre-sensitization, week 0. The sample's treatment: therapeutic diphenylcyclopropenone sensitization with weekly scalp DPC. Donation of samples came from alopecia patients who were 18 to 70 years old and suitable for DPC.

This TCR came from a woman in her forties or fifties with alopecia areata. Some clones in this sample may be carry-over from other donors' samples. V and J are TRBV13 and TRBJ1-2; D is ambiguous. This specimen consisted of whole blood, obtained in connection with sensitization to the hapten diphenylcyclopropenone (DPC). In DNA form, the CDR3 reads TGTGCCAGCAGCCCCCCGGACTCCGATAACTATGGCTACACCTTC. Translation: CASSPPDSDNYGYTF.